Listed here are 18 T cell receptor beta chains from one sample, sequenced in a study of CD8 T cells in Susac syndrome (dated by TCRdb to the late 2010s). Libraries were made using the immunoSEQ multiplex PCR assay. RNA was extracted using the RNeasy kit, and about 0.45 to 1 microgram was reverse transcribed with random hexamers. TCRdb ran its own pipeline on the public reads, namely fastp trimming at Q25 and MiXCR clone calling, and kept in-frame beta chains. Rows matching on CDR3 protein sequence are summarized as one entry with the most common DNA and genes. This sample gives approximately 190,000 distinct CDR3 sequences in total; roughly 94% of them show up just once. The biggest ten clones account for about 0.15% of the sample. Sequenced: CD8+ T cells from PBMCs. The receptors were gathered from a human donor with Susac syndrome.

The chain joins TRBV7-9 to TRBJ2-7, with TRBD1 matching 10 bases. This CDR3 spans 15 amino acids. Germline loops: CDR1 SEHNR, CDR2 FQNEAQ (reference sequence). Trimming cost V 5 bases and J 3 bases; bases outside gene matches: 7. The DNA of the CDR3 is TGTGCCAGCAGCCCGACAGGGGGCTGGGACTACGAGCAGTACTTC. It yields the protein CASSPTGGWDYEQYF.

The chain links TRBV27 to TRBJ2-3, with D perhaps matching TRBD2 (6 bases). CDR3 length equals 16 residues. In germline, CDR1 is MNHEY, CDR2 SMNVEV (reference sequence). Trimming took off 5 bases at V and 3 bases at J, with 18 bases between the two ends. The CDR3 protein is CASSPLGTLRTDTQYF. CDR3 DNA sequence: TGTGCCAGCAGTCCCCTCGGGACTCTCCGAACAGATACGCAGTATTTT.

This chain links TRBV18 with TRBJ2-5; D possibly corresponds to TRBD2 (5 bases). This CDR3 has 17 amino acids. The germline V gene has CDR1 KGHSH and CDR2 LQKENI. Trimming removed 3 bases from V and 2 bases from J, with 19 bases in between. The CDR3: CASSPNRGQSLQETQYF. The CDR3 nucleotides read TGTGCCAGCTCACCCAACCGCGGGCAGAGCCTTCAAGAGACCCAGTACTTC.

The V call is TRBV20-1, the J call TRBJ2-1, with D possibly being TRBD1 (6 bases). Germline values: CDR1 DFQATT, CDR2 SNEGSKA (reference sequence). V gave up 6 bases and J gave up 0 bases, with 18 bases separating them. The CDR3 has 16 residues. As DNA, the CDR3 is TGCAGTGCCCGGCCGAGGGACACGAGCTCCTACAATGAGCAGTTCTTC. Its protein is CSARPRDTSSYNEQFF.

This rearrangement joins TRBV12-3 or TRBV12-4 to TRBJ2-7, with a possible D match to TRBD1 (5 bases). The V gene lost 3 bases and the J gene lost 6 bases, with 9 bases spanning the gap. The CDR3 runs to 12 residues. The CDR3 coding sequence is TGTGCCAGCAGTTTTGGAAGGGGCGAGCAGTACTTC. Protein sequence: CASSFGRGEQYF.

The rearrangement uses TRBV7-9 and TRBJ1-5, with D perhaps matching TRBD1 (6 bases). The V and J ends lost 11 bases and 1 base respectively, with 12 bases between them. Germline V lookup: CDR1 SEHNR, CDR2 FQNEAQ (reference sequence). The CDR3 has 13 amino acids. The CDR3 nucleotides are TGTGCCTGCGGGGGGCAGAGCAATCAGCCCCAGCATTTT. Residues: CACGGQSNQPQHF.

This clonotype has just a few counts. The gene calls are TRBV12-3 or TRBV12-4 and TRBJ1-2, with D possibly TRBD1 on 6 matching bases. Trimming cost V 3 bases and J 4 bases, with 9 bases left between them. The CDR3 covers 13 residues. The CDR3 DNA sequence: TGTGCCAGCAGTTTGGGGGGCGGCTATGGCTACACCTTC. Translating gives CASSLGGGYGYTF.

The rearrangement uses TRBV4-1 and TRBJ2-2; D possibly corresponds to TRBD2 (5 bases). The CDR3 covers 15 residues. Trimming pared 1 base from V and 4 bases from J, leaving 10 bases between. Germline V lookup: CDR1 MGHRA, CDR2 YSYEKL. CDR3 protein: CASSQGLASTGELFF. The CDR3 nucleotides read TGCGCCAGCAGCCAAGGGCTAGCCAGCACCGGGGAGCTGTTTTTT.

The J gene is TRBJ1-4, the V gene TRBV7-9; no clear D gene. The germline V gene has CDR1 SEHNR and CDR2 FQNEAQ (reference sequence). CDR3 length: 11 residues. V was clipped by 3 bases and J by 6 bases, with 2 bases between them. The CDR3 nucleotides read TGTGCCAGCAGCTTGGATGAAAAACTGTTTTTT. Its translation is CASSLDEKLFF.

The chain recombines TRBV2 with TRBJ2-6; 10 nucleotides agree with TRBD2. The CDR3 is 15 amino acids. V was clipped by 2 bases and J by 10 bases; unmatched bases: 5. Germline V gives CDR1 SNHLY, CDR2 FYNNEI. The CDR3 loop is CASSEKVGLANVLTF. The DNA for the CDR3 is TGTGCCAGCAGTGAAAAGGTGGGACTAGCGAACGTCCTGACTTTC. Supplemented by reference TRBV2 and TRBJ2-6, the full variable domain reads EPEVTQTPSHQVTQMGQEVILRCVPISNHLYFYWYRQILGQKVEFLVSFYNNEISEKSEIFDDQFSVERPDGSNFTLKIRSTKLEDSAMYFCASSEKVGLANVLTFGAGSRLTVL.

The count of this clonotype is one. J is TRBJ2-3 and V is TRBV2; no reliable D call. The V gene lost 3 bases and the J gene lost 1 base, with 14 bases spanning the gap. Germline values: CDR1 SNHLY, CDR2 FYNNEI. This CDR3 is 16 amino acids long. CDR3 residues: CASSDGYSLGTDTQYF. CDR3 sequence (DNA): TGTGCCAGCAGTGATGGCTACTCCTTGGGCACAGATACGCAGTATTTT.

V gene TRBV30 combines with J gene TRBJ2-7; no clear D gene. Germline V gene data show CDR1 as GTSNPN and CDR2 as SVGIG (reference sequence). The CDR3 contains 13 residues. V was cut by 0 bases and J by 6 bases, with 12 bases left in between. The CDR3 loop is CAWSVVPDSEQYF. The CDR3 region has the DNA TGTGCCTGGAGTGTGGTCCCAGACTCCGAGCAGTACTTC.

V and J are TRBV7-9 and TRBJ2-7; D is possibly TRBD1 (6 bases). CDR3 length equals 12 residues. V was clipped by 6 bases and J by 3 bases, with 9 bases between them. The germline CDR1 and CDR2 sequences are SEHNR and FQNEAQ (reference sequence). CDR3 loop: CASSSQGYEQYF. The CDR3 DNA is TGTGCCAGCAGTTCACAGGGCTACGAGCAGTACTTC.

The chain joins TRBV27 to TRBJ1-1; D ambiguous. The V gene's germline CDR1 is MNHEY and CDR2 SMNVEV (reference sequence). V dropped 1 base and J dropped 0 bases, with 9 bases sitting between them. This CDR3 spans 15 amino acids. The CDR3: CASSLYGNMNTEAFF. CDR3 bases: TGTGCCAGCAGTTTATACGGGAACATGAACACTGAAGCTTTCTTT.

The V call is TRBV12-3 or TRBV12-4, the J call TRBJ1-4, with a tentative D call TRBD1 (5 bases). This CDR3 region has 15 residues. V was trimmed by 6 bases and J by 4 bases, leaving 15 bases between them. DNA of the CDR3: TGTGCCAGCAGAGCCGCCCCCCAGGGTAATGAAAAACTGTTTTTT. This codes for CASRAAPQGNEKLFF.

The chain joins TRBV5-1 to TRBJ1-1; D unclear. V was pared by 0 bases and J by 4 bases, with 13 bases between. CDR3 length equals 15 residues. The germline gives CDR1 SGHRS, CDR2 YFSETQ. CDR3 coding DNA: TGCGCCAGCAGCTTGGCCTCCGGGGTCGGCACTGAAGCTTTCTTT. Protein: CASSLASGVGTEAFF.

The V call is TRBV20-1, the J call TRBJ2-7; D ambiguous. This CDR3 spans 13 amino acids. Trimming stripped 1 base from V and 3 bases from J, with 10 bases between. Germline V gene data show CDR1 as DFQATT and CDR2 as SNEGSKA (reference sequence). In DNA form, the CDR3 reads TGCAGTGCTAGAGCTACGGCCAGCTACGAGCAGTACTTC. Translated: CSARATASYEQYF.

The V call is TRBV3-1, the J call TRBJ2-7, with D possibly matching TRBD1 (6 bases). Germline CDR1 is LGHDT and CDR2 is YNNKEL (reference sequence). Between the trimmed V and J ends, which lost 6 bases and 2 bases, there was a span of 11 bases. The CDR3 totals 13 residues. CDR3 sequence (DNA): TGTGCCAGCAGGGACAGAATTACCTACGAGCAGTACTTC. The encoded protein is CASRDRITYEQYF.